The sample holds a few counts of the clone carrying this TCR beta chain. Its antigen is currently unknown. This sample was included in a study of T cell responses to AZD1222 COVID-19 vaccine. Study-wide findings and caveats: Elevations in Spike-specific TCR breadth and depth followed administration of two AZD1222 doses.

Second doses at about 4 or about 12 weeks were pooled. Losses at the gene ends were 1 base for V and 4 bases for J; bases not matched to a gene: 6. Germline values: CDR1 MNHNS, CDR2 SASEGT. This CDR3 is 18 amino acids long. TCRdb keeps only in-frame clones here, not all; method: immunoSEQ multiplex PCR. Among 45,000 to 50,000 clones, 89% were seen once, and the ten largest hold about 5.4%. The receptor was isolated from an adult who received the AZD1222 COVID-19 vaccine. V gene TRBV6-1 combines with J gene TRBJ2-2, with 13 bases identical to TRBD2. The specimen comprised peripheral blood, sampled 28 days after the second AZD1222 dose. CDR3 nucleotides: TGTGCCAGCAGTGAAGGGACTAGCGGGAGAGGGGGCACCGGGGAGCTGTTTTTT. It encodes CASSEGTSGRGGTGELFF.